This TCR beta chain was identified during a study of post-analysis software for immune sequencing data. General study results and limits: Controls significantly exceeded multiple sclerosis patients in normalized Chao1 diversity.

Every TCR beta cDNA library bore unique molecular identifiers. TCRdb itself ran the PCR reads through MiXCR, one entry per CDR3 protein. The repertoire holds roughly 800,000 distinct CDR3 sequences, under 60% seen once, with roughly 4.9% in the top ten. Details on this clonotype: What it recognizes is unknown.

The receptor's source is a girl aged 10 to 17 with multiple sclerosis. Sequenced: blood.

Here the CDR3 reads CSVARGNEQYF. The CDR3 DNA is TGCAGCGTTGCACGGGGGAACGAGCAGTACTTC. This chain connects TRBV29-1 to TRBJ2-7; a weak D match, TRBD2 (6 bases). With 4 bases removed from V and 5 bases from J, the gap between germline ends came to 9 bases. Germline V gives CDR1 SQVTM, CDR2 ANQGSEA. The CDR3 spans 11 residues.